The rows below give T cell receptor beta chains drawn from one sample of a study of cytomegalovirus exposure and HLA in healthy donors. Clones were sequenced by immunoSEQ multiplex PCR, and TCRdb holds only the in-frame ones, with some missing. There are about 170,000 clones in the sample; about 79% occur only once, and less than 0.9% lies in the top ten. The sample consisted of PBMCs. The receptors originated from a female donor in good health and CMV-seronegative. The CDR3 runs from the conserved cysteine through the conserved F or W. Each record gives: J gene, clone size, D gene, V gene, CDR3 DNA, CDR3 protein. D genes are given only for firm matches. The size of a clone is reported for some rows only, either as once, few or many, or as a class for expanded clones.

TRBJ2-7 | NA | TRBD2 | TRBV7-3 | TGTGCCAGCAGTCCCGGCGCCGGGGGGTCCAACGAGCAGTACTTC | CASSPGAGGSNEQYF
TRBJ2-6 | few | NA | TRBV5-4 | TGTGCCAGCAGCAGGGAAGCCGCAGGGGTTGGGGCCAACGTCCTGACTTTC | CASSREAAGVGANVLTF
TRBJ2-2 | few | NA | TRBV21-1 | TGTGCCAGCAGCAAAGTGACTAGCGTCCCCGGGGAGCTGTTTTTT | CASSKVTSVPGELFF
TRBJ2-3 | NA | TRBD2 | TRBV9 | TGTGCCAGCAGTAAAGCGGGAGGAACAGATACGCAGTATTTT | CASSKAGGTDTQYF
TRBJ1-1 | NA | NA | TRBV21-1 | TGTGCCAGCAGCAAATTCCCCGTGCGCGGGGACTACATGAACACTGAAGCTTTCTTT | CASSKFPVRGDYMNTEAFF
TRBJ1-2 | NA | TRBD1 | TRBV19 | TGTGCCAGTAGCTATCGGGCAGGGGGCAATGGCTACACCTTC | CASSYRAGGNGYTF
TRBJ2-7 | few | NA | TRBV7-9 | TGTGCCAGCAGCCTTGATCTGGACAGCGTCGAGCAGTACTTC | CASSLDLDSVEQYF
TRBJ1-2 | NA | NA | TRBV6-1 | TGTGCCAGCTCCCCGTTTAGCCAAGCTAACTATGGCTACACCTTC | CASSPFSQANYGYTF
TRBJ1-1 | once | TRBD1 | TRBV13 | TGTGCCAGCAGCATAGGGACAGGGGGCGGTGGCACTGAAGCTTTCTTT | CASSIGTGGGGTEAFF
TRBJ2-3 | NA | NA | TRBV7-3 | TGTGCCAGCAGCTTATCCCGAGACACAGATACGCAGTATTTT | CASSLSRDTDTQYF
TRBJ1-2 | NA | NA | TRBV30 | TGTGCCTGGAGTTTCGGGATAGCCGGCTACACCTTC | CAWSFGIAGYTF
TRBJ1-2 | NA | NA | TRBV6-5 | TGTGCCAGCAGTTATCGGGGTCTCTATGGCTACACCTTC | CASSYRGLYGYTF
TRBJ2-5 | NA | NA | TRBV7-9 | TGTGCCAGCAGCTTAGTTCTGTCGGGGGAGACCCAGTACTTC | CASSLVLSGETQYF
TRBJ2-3 | NA | TRBD2 | TRBV28 | TGTGCCAGCAGTGTCAGCGGGAGGGCCCTCATGGTAACAGATACGCAGTATTTT | CASSVSGRALMVTDTQYF
TRBJ2-5 | NA | TRBD1 | TRBV19 | TGTGCCAGTAGAAGGGACAGGAGTCACCTAGAGACCCAGTACTTC | CASRRDRSHLETQYF
TRBJ1-1 | NA | TRBD1 | TRBV28 | TGTGCCAGCACCCTCCCTGAGGGGGCTGGGGACACTGAAGCTTTCTTT | CASTLPEGAGDTEAFF
TRBJ2-2 | NA | NA | TRBV5-1 | TGCGCCAGCAGCTTGGGACAGCTAACCGGGGAGCTGTTTTTT | CASSLGQLTGELFF
TRBJ2-7 | once | TRBD1 | TRBV19 | TGTGCCAGGACAGGGGCAGGGGGTTCCCACGAGCAGTACTTC | CARTGAGGSHEQYF
TRBJ2-7 | few | TRBD2 | TRBV11-3 | TGTGCCAGCAGCGCCGGGACTAGCGGGAGTGGCGAGCAGTACTTC | CASSAGTSGSGEQYF
TRBJ2-3 | NA | NA | TRBV6-6 | TGTGCCAGCAGCGGGACTCCAGATACGCAGTATTTT | CASSGTPDTQYF
TRBJ2-7 | NA | NA | TRBV28 | TGTGCCAGCATTGGCCCCTACGAGCAGTACTTC | CASIGPYEQYF
TRBJ1-2 | NA | TRBD1 | TRBV2 | TGTGCCAGCAGCGAGACAGGGGTTTGGTATGGCTACACCTTC | CASSETGVWYGYTF
TRBJ2-5 | once | TRBD2 | TRBV5-1 | TGCGCCAGCAGCCCGCTAGCGGCCCAAGAGACCCAGTACTTC | CASSPLAAQETQYF
TRBJ1-2 | NA | NA | TRBV15 | TGTGCCACCAGCGGTTTCAGGGGCGGCCTCTATGGCTACACCTTC | CATSGFRGGLYGYTF
TRBJ2-3 | NA | TRBD2 | TRBV4-1 | TGCGCCACCAGACTAGCGGGGGGGCGATCGGATACGCAGTATTTT | CATRLAGGRSDTQYF
TRBJ2-1 | NA | TRBD1 | TRBV29-1 | TGCAGCGTTGCCTCGGTACAGGGGGCGAATCGGGAGCAGTTCTTC | CSVASVQGANREQFF
TRBJ2-1 | NA | NA | TRBV5-1 | TGCGCCAGCAGCTCTGGGAGCTCCTACAATGAGCAGTTCTTC | CASSSGSSYNEQFF
TRBJ2-7 | NA | TRBD1 | TRBV18 | TGTGCCAGCTCACCTCCGGACAGGGGCTACGAGCAGTACTTC | CASSPPDRGYEQYF
TRBJ2-2 | NA | TRBD2 | TRBV7-9 | TGTGCCAGCAGCTTAGCATCAGGGAGGGGCGGGGAGCTGTTTTTT | CASSLASGRGGELFF
TRBJ2-7 | few | TRBD1 | TRBV25-1 | TGTGCCAGCAGCTTTCGTACAGGGGCGGTGGGCGAGCAGTACTTC | CASSFRTGAVGEQYF
TRBJ2-7 | NA | TRBD2 | TRBV4-2 | TGTGCCAGCAGCCAAGGTCGGGAGGGCCCCTACGAGCAGTACTTC | CASSQGREGPYEQYF
TRBJ2-7 | NA | NA | TRBV5-1 | TGCGCCAGCAGCTCCACACGCGGCTCCTACGAGCAGTACTTC | CASSSTRGSYEQYF
TRBJ1-1 | once | TRBD1 | TRBV6-4 | TGTGCCAGCAGCCCGTCGACAGGGGCTGGATCTAGAGCTTTCTTT | CASSPSTGAGSRAFF
TRBJ2-5 | few | NA | TRBV19 | TGTGCCAGTAGTAGGACAGTCCAAGAGACCCAGTACTTC | CASSRTVQETQYF
TRBJ1-2 | NA | TRBD1 | TRBV30 | TGTGCCTGGAGCACCGGACAGGAGCTAAAGGGCTACACCTTC | CAWSTGQELKGYTF
TRBJ1-1 | NA | NA | TRBV7-9 | TGTGCCAGCACCTTGCAGGGGAGTAAAACTGAAGCTTTCTTT | CASTLQGSKTEAFF
TRBJ2-1 | NA | TRBD2 | TRBV28 | TGTGCCAGCAGTTTATCTGGCGGGAGTGTCGTCAATGAGCAGTTCTTC | CASSLSGGSVVNEQFF
TRBJ2-7 | once | NA | TRBV18 | TGTGCCAGCTCGAGCTCCGGGATGAGCTCCTACGAGCAGTACTTC | CASSSSGMSSYEQYF
TRBJ2-7 | NA | NA | TRBV9 | TGTGCCAGCAGCGCCGGAGGATCCTACGAGCAGTACTTC | CASSAGGSYEQYF
TRBJ1-4 | NA | TRBD1 | TRBV5-1 | TGCGCCAGCAGCTTGGGAGGGACAGGGTTGGAAAAACTGTTTTTT | CASSLGGTGLEKLFF
TRBJ1-2 | NA | NA | TRBV11-1 | TGTGCCAGCAGCTCTTCAGGTCTCGGTGGCTACACCTTC | CASSSSGLGGYTF
TRBJ2-3 | NA | TRBD2 | TRBV4-3 | TGCGCCAGCAGCCAAGATCGAGGGACTATCGCAGATACGCAGTATTTT | CASSQDRGTIADTQYF
TRBJ2-3 | NA | NA | TRBV7-2 | TGTGCCAGCAGCGCCGGGGGTCCAGATACGCAGTATTTT | CASSAGGPDTQYF
TRBJ2-5 | NA | TRBD2 | TRBV5-4 | TGTGCCAGCCATCCGGGGACTAGCGGGCGCCAAGAGACCCAGTACTTC | CASHPGTSGRQETQYF
TRBJ1-1 | NA | TRBD1 | TRBV6-5 | TGTGCCAGCAGTTATACAGGGGGCACTGAAGCTTTCTTT | CASSYTGGTEAFF
TRBJ2-5 | NA | NA | TRBV21-1 | TGTGCCAGCAGCAAAGGTGTGCGTGAGACCCAGTACTTC | CASSKGVRETQYF
TRBJ2-6 | once | TRBD1 | TRBV7-8 | TGTGCCAGCAGCTCCCTGGGACAGGGGATTTCCCACGGCCTGACTTTC | CASSSLGQGISHGLTF
TRBJ2-6 | NA | NA | TRBV5-1 | TGCGCCAGCAGCTTTACAGGGATCCCCGGCCTGGGGGCCAACGTCCTGACTTTC | CASSFTGIPGLGANVLTF
TRBJ2-5 | NA | NA | TRBV30 | TGTGCCTGGAGTAGGGGCAGGGGCACTTCAACCCAGTACTTC | CAWSRGRGTSTQYF
TRBJ2-7 | NA | TRBD1 | TRBV28 | TGTGCCAGCAGTTCAGGGGGACAGGCCTTTGACGAGCAGTACTTC | CASSSGGQAFDEQYF
TRBJ2-1 | NA | NA | TRBV13 | TGTGCCAGCAGCTTAGGGTTTATGGAGCAAATTTACAATGAGCAGTTCTTC | CASSLGFMEQIYNEQFF
TRBJ1-1 | NA | NA | TRBV25-1 | TGTGCCAGCAGTGAATACGGGGGAACCGCTGAAGCTTTCTTT | CASSEYGGTAEAFF
TRBJ2-3 | NA | TRBD2 | TRBV7-2 | TGTGCCAGCAGCAAGTCTAGCGGGAGGACAGATACGCAGTATTTT | CASSKSSGRTDTQYF
TRBJ2-3 | NA | NA | TRBV10-3 | TGTGCCATCAGTGAGAGGAGGGATACGCAGTATTTT | CAISERRDTQYF
TRBJ2-1 | NA | TRBD1 | TRBV7-9 | TGTGCCAGCAGCCCAGAGCTACGACAGGGGGCTTCATATGAGCAGTTCTTC | CASSPELRQGASYEQFF
TRBJ1-1 | few | NA | TRBV28 | TGTGCCAGCAGTAAACCACACGTCACTGAAGCTTTCTTT | CASSKPHVTEAFF
TRBJ2-1 | NA | NA | TRBV28 | TGTGCCAGCAGTTTTGGAGGTAGCTGGGGAGTAAGGTCCTACAATGAGCAGTTCTTC | CASSFGGSWGVRSYNEQFF